This paragraph reports one T cell receptor beta chain. CDR3 length: 13 residues. Trimming removed 0 bases from V and 6 bases from J, with 9 bases in between. Germline assignment: CDR1 SGHRS and CDR2 YFSETQ. In the original analysis: Reference gene primer amplification gave nucleated cell count estimates. Data came from immunoSEQ multiplex PCR; TCRdb stores just in-frame clones and leaves some out. V and J calls and clone size are those listed in that table; D and trimming were worked out from the DNA. This sample carries 180,000 or so clones, over 80% of them seen once, and the ten largest clones take 13%. This specimen comes from a study of blood T cell repertoires in COVID-19. The wider study: Acute-phase and convalescent COVID-19 samples originated in the United States, Italy and Spain. From T cells, B-cell-depleted T cells, or PBMCs came the material, which was cDNA or gDNA.

Individuals drawn from 24 US areas were about 18 to 100 years old. The TCR was taken from a woman in her fifties or sixties who had recovered from COVID-19. Sequences were obtained from PBMCs or T cells enriched from blood (not recorded which). The genes are TRBV5-1 and TRBJ1-1; weak D call: TRBD1 (6 bases). CDR3 bases: TGCGCCAGCAGCTTGGTTCCAGGGGCTGAAGCTTTCTTT. Amino acid sequence: CASSLVPGAEAFF.